The clone carrying this TCR beta chain showed up just a few times. Each CDR3 protein gets one entry after TCRdb re-called the 5' RACE reads with MiXCR. The table includes roughly 310,000 distinct CDR3 sequences, about 15% detected once. The data were taken from a study of T-cell memory formation after mild COVID-19. The TCR was taken from a man aged 18 to 35 who had mild COVID-19 (a few samples of this study predate the infection). Cell type and time point are not known. Sequencing was carried out using PBMCs or a T cell subset sorted from them (not recorded which).

This chain's CDR3 is CASSFPGGPVVEQFF. CDR3 nucleotides: TGTGCCAGCAGCTTCCCGGGGGGGCCGGTGGTTGAGCAGTTCTTC. The chain joins TRBV11-2 to TRBJ2-1, with 8 bases aligning to TRBD2. V was clipped by 3 bases and J by 9 bases; unmatched bases: 10. The CDR3 totals 15 residues. Looked up from germline, CDR1 is SGHAT and CDR2 is FQNNGV.